These 18 T cell receptor beta chains were sequenced from one sample in a study of OX40 agonist ivuxolimab in advanced cancers. The assay was immunoSEQ multiplex PCR, and TCRdb's table has in-frame clones only and misses some. The sample shows about 47,000 clones, around 81% of them seen only once. The material was CD4+ or CD8+ T cells sorted from blood, obtained in a trial of the OX40 agonist ivuxolimab. These receptors all come from an adult with an advanced solid tumor such as melanoma, head and neck, liver or kidney cancer.

The chain carries TRBV6-5 and TRBJ2-3; 8 bases are a match to TRBD2. Germline-derived CDR1 and CDR2 are MNHEY and SVGAGI. This CDR3 is built from 14 residues. The junction had 7 bases not matched to a gene; V was cut back by 5 bases and J by 6 bases. The CDR3 here is CASSPGLARDTQYF. In DNA, the CDR3 is TGTGCCAGCAGTCCTGGACTAGCTCGGGATACGCAGTATTTT.

The V call is TRBV7-7, the J call TRBJ2-5, with a weak D call TRBD1 (7 bases). V was pared by 4 bases and J by 3 bases, with 18 bases between. Germline CDR1 is SSHAT and CDR2 is FNYEAQ (reference sequence). This CDR3 is built from 16 residues. CDR3 sequence reads: CASSSIPRGTEETQYF. For the CDR3, the DNA is TGTGCCAGCAGCTCCATCCCTCGGGGGACAGAAGAGACCCAGTACTTC.

This clone has just a few counts. The gene calls are TRBV6-5 and TRBJ1-1, with 9 bases matching TRBD1. The CDR3 has 13 residues. Looked up from germline, CDR1 is MNHEY and CDR2 is SVGAGI. The J segment lost 4 bases and the V segment lost 5 bases, leaving 2 bases of the junction unmatched. The CDR3 sequence is CASSATGGTEAFF. In nucleotides, the CDR3 is TGTGCCAGCAGTGCGACAGGGGGCACTGAAGCTTTCTTT.

In this sample, this clone turned up once. CDR3 sequence reads: CASSDPTGPYEQYV. As DNA, the CDR3 is TGTGCCAGCAGTGATCCGACAGGGCCCTACGAGCAGTACGTC. The gene calls are TRBV6-1 and TRBJ2-7; 7 bases line up with TRBD1. The germline V gene encodes CDR1 MNHNS and CDR2 SASEGT. The CDR3 extends over 14 amino acids. J gave up 2 bases and V 3 bases, and 4 bases lay outside the gene matches.

This chain connects TRBV28 to TRBJ2-3; D is uncertain. V lost 3 bases to trimming and J lost 0 bases, with 25 bases between them. The CDR3 covers 20 residues. Looked up from germline, CDR1 is MDHEN and CDR2 is SYDVKM. The CDR3 nucleotides are TGTGCCAGCAGTTTTGTTCCGATGCAAAACCTAGATAGTAGCACAGATACGCAGTATTTT. Translating it yields CASSFVPMQNLDSSTDTQYF. Variable domain in full (rest from reference TRBV28 and TRBJ2-3): DVKVTQSSRYLVKRTGEKVFLECVQDMDHENMFWYRQDPGLGLRLIYFSYDVKMKEKGDIPEGYSVSREKKERFSLILESASTNQTSMYLCASSFVPMQNLDSSTDTQYFGPGTRLTVL.

J is TRBJ2-7 and V is TRBV9; TRBD1 might be the D (6 bases). CDR1 is SGDLS, CDR2 YYNGEE, per germline. The CDR3 is 13 amino acids. The V gene lost 4 bases and the J gene lost 2 bases, with 10 bases spanning the gap. The CDR3: CASSPRTAYEQYF. As DNA, the CDR3 is TGTGCCAGCAGCCCCCGGACAGCCTACGAGCAGTACTTC.

The chain links TRBV18 to TRBJ1-2, with 8 bases aligning to TRBD1. V was pared by 2 bases and J by 8 bases, with 16 bases of the junction left unmatched. Germline V CDR1 and CDR2: KGHSH, LQKENI. The CDR3 runs 17 residues. In DNA, the CDR3 is TGTGCCAGCTCACCAACTAATCCCGGGACAGGCTCCGTGGGCTACACCTTC. Amino acids: CASSPTNPGTGSVGYTF.

The chain uses TRBV27 and TRBJ2-7; D unresolved. Germline V gene sequence: CDR1 MNHEY, CDR2 SMNVEV (reference sequence). The V end lost 3 bases, the J end lost 3 bases, and 12 bases lay between the germline ends. The CDR3 extends over 14 amino acids. CDR3 sequence (DNA): TGTGCCAGCAGTTTCGCAGGTGGAGACTACGAGCAGTACTTC. Translation: CASSFAGGDYEQYF.

The chain has TRBV2 and TRBJ2-3; TRBD2 aligns across 9 bases. Losses at the gene ends were 2 bases for V and 3 bases for J; bases not matched to a gene: 3. Looked up from germline, CDR1 is SNHLY and CDR2 is FYNNEI. CDR3 length: 15 amino acids. The CDR3 region has the DNA TGTGCCAGCAGTGAAAGGCGGGGGGGAACAGATACGCAGTATTTT. Encoded protein: CASSERRGGTDTQYF. Filled out from reference TRBV2 and TRBJ2-3, the complete variable domain reads EPEVTQTPSHQVTQMGQEVILRCVPISNHLYFYWYRQILGQKVEFLVSFYNNEISEKSEIFDDQFSVERPDGSNFTLKIRSTKLEDSAMYFCASSERRGGTDTQYFGPGTRLTVL.

There are a few counts of this clone. The chain is built from TRBV28 and TRBJ1-4; no firm D call. Germline V lookup: CDR1 MDHEN, CDR2 SYDVKM. V dropped 4 bases and J dropped 7 bases, with 10 bases sitting between them. There are 13 residues in the CDR3. This chain's CDR3 is CASSSLGGEKLFF. CDR3 sequence (DNA): TGTGCCAGCAGTTCCCTAGGTGGTGAAAAACTGTTTTTT.

The rearrangement links TRBV7-9 to TRBJ1-1; D call uncertain. Deletions cut 0 bases from V and 8 bases from J, with 7 bases between. This CDR3 contains 12 residues. Germline V CDR1 and CDR2: SEHNR, FQNEAQ (reference sequence). This chain's CDR3 is CASSLAAQEAFF. CDR3 sequence (DNA): TGTGCCAGCAGCTTAGCGGCACAGGAAGCTTTCTTT.

V usage is TRBV5-8 and J usage is TRBJ2-1; 7 bases agree with TRBD1. Trimming at V came to 6 bases and at J to 3 bases, leaving 6 bases not matched to a gene. The length of the CDR3 is 14 residues. The V gene's germline CDR1 is SGHTS and CDR2 YDEGEE. Here the CDR3 reads CASTKRQGYNEQFF. The CDR3 coding sequence is TGTGCCAGCACAAAGAGACAGGGCTACAATGAGCAGTTCTTC.

The V call is TRBV27, the J call TRBJ2-3; 7 nucleotides align to TRBD2. The CDR3 has 16 amino acids. Germline trimming cut 1 base from V and 1 base from J; bases unmatched to any gene: 5. CDR1 and CDR2 (germline): MNHEY, SMNVEV (reference sequence). CDR3 bases: TGTGCCAGCAGTTTATTAGGCGGGAGTGGCACAGATACGCAGTATTTT. This encodes CASSLLGGSGTDTQYF.

This clone was observed a few times. The chain couples TRBV14 to TRBJ2-1, with 10 bases that match TRBD2. The trim removed 1 base at V and 7 bases at J, leaving 4 bases unmatched. CDR3 size: 15 residues. The germline gives CDR1 SGHDN, CDR2 FVKESK. The CDR3 bases are TGTGCCAGCAGCCAAGCTAGCGGGAGTTGGAATGAGCAGTTCTTC. Translation: CASSQASGSWNEQFF.

This clone has a single count. The rearrangement uses TRBV5-8 and TRBJ2-7; tentative D call: TRBD2 (5 bases). Germline V gene data show CDR1 as SGHTS and CDR2 as YDEGEE. V was pared by 4 bases and J by 0 bases, with 14 bases between. CDR3 length equals 15 residues. CDR3 in amino acids: CASSPGDYSSYEQYF. CDR3 sequence (DNA): TGTGCCAGCAGCCCCGGAGACTACAGCTCCTACGAGCAGTACTTC.

The rearrangement links TRBV19 to TRBJ1-1; D not certain. The germline V gene encodes CDR1 LNHDA and CDR2 SQIVND (reference sequence). V was clipped by 0 bases and J by 5 bases, with 7 bases between them. The CDR3 spans 13 residues. As DNA, the CDR3 is TGTGCCAGTAGTATAGAGTTTGGGACTGAAGCTTTCTTT. This translates into CASSIEFGTEAFF. Full variable domain (missing parts from reference TRBV19 and TRBJ1-1): DGGITQSPKYLFRKEGQNVTLSCEQNLNHDAMYWYRQDPGQGLRLIYYSQIVNDFQKGDIAEGYSVSREKKESFPLTVTSAQKNPTAFYLCASSIEFGTEAFFGQGTRLTVV.

V gene TRBV28 combines with J gene TRBJ2-3; D remains ambiguous. The V gene lost 6 bases and the J gene lost 2 bases, with 3 bases spanning the gap. Germline values: CDR1 MDHEN, CDR2 SYDVKM. CDR3 length: 11 residues. The CDR3 DNA is TGTGCCAGCAGGGACACAGATACGCAGTATTTT. Translation gives CASRDTDTQYF.

The chain carries TRBV6-5 and TRBJ2-7, with TRBD1 matching over 7 bases. Germline assignment: CDR1 MNHEY and CDR2 SVGAGI. The V and J ends lost 5 bases and 2 bases, in that order; junction bases with no gene match: 6. The CDR3 covers 14 residues. DNA for the CDR3: TGTGCCAGCAGTGAACAGGGGCCGCCCTACGAGCAGTACTTC. Translation gives CASSEQGPPYEQYF.